The 29 T cell receptor beta chains given below trace back to one sample, sequenced in a study of blood T cell repertoires in COVID-19. The assay was immunoSEQ multiplex PCR, and TCRdb's table has in-frame clones only and misses some. The profile shows about 230,000 clones, more than 65% of them singletons. The sequenced sample consisted of peripheral blood. Source of these receptors: a man aged 35 to 55 who had recovered from COVID-19.

This chain connects TRBV20-1 to TRBJ2-7, with TRBD1 as a possible D gene (5 bases). Germline CDR1 is DFQATT and CDR2 is SNEGSKA (reference sequence). This CDR3 spans 13 amino acids. The germline V and J ends were trimmed by 3 bases and 1 base, with 10 bases remaining between them. CDR3 sequence (DNA): TGCAGTGCTAGTGTTGCAGGGTCCTACGAGCAGTACTTC. This translates into CSASVAGSYEQYF.

DNA of the CDR3: TGTGCCAGCAGTCGCGGACAGGGTTATTCACCCCTCCACTTT. Encoded protein: CASSRGQGYSPLHF. The chain has TRBV6-2 or TRBV6-3 and TRBJ1-6; 8 bases fit TRBD1. The CDR3 covers 14 residues. Germline V gives CDR1 MNHEY, CDR2 SVGEGT. With 5 bases clipped from V and 8 bases from J, the junction kept 5 bases outside the gene matches.

To note about this clone: At one of its ends the junction is not consistent with the germline gene, which may arise from a read error. J is TRBJ2-7 and V is TRBV20-1; D is undetermined. Germline CDR1 and CDR2: DFQATT and SNEGSKA (reference sequence). This CDR3 contains 9 residues. The CDR3 spells CSAERWSNF. CDR3 coding DNA: TGCAGTGCTGAGAGGTGGAGCAACTTC.

This chain links TRBV2 with TRBJ2-5, with D perhaps TRBD2 (5 bases). Germline V gene lookup returns CDR1 SNHLY and CDR2 FYNNEI. Trimming left V 3 bases short and J 5 bases short, with 10 bases between. CDR3 length: 13 residues. The CDR3 DNA is TGTGCCAGCAGTGAGGAGAGGGTTGAGACCCAGTACTTC. Translating it yields CASSEERVETQYF.

The chain carries TRBV5-4 and TRBJ2-7, with 8 bases that match TRBD2. The CDR3 runs 15 residues. The trim removed 6 bases at V and 7 bases at J, leaving 15 bases unmatched. CDR1 is SGHNT, CDR2 YYREEE, per germline (reference sequence). This CDR3 reads CASTRGERGKGEQYF. The DNA for the CDR3 is TGTGCCAGCACCCGGGGGGAGCGGGGGAAGGGAGAGCAGTACTTC.

The chain carries TRBV5-4 and TRBJ2-1, with TRBD1 identical over 9 bases. This CDR3 region has 13 residues. Germline CDR1 SGHNT, CDR2 YYREEE (reference sequence). Trimming cost V 4 bases and J 10 bases; bases outside gene matches: 6. CDR3 in amino acids: CASSDRQGGEQFF. The CDR3 nucleotides read TGTGCCAGCAGCGACCGACAGGGGGGCGAGCAGTTCTTC.

The chain links TRBV13 to TRBJ2-1; tentatively, D is TRBD1 (6 bases). The germline CDR1 and CDR2 sequences are PRHDT and FYEKMQ (reference sequence). V was cut by 5 bases and J by 0 bases, with 11 bases left in between. This CDR3 has 15 amino acids. The CDR3 here is CASSLRQVSYNEQFF. For the CDR3, the DNA is TGTGCCAGCAGCCTTCGACAGGTCTCCTACAATGAGCAGTTCTTC.

This chain links TRBV20-1 with TRBJ2-7; 16 nucleotides agree with TRBD2. V was pared by 3 bases and J by 4 bases, with 15 bases of the junction left unmatched. The CDR3 loop spans 19 amino acids. Germline values: CDR1 DFQATT, CDR2 SNEGSKA (reference sequence). The CDR3 DNA sequence: TGCAGTGCTAGTAGTGAGGGACTAGCGGGAGGGGTCCTAGATTACGAGCAGTACTTC. This translates into CSASSEGLAGGVLDYEQYF.

This chain links TRBV5-1 with TRBJ2-1; 8 nucleotides line up with TRBD1. CDR3 length equals 14 residues. CDR1 is SGHRS, CDR2 YFSETQ, per germline. V shed 4 bases and J 2 bases; nucleotides not matched to a gene: 2. In nucleotides, the CDR3 is TGCGCCAGCAGCGGACAGGGTCCCTACAATGAGCAGTTCTTC. This codes for CASSGQGPYNEQFF.

V gene TRBV27 combines with J gene TRBJ2-3, with a tentative D call TRBD2 (6 bases). V was shortened by 1 base and J by 4 bases, with 9 bases between the two germline ends. This CDR3 is 14 amino acids long. CDR1 is MNHEY, CDR2 SMNVEV, per germline (reference sequence). The CDR3 bases are TGTGCCAGCAGTTTATGGAGGAGGGCAGATACGCAGTATTTT. Its translation is CASSLWRRADTQYF.

This clone was seen more than once but under ten times. This chain connects TRBV19 to TRBJ2-3; TRBD1 is a possible D gene (6 bases). Trimming shortened V by 3 bases and J by 4 bases, and 8 bases separated the two germline ends. Germline V gene data show CDR1 as LNHDA and CDR2 as SQIVND (reference sequence). This CDR3 has 13 residues. CDR3 region: CASSISGADTQYF. CDR3 DNA: TGTGCCAGTAGTATCTCAGGGGCAGATACGCAGTATTTT.

This rearrangement joins TRBV6-5 to TRBJ1-2; D not certain. The CDR3 is made up of 13 amino acids. Trimming took off 7 bases at V and 4 bases at J, with 13 bases between the two ends. Germline V gene lookup returns CDR1 MNHEY and CDR2 SVGAGI. CDR3 sequence reads: CASTRGSGYGYTF. In DNA, the CDR3 is TGTGCCAGCACCCGGGGATCCGGCTATGGCTACACCTTC.

The rearrangement joins TRBV5-4 to TRBJ2-7; 7 nucleotides line up with TRBD2. Trimming at V came to 2 bases and at J to 5 bases, leaving 16 bases not matched to a gene. This CDR3 comprises 17 residues. The germline V gene has CDR1 SGHNT and CDR2 YYREEE (reference sequence). This CDR3 reads CASSLPLSGLGTHEQYF. Written as DNA, the CDR3 is TGTGCCAGCAGCTTACCCTTGTCTGGACTAGGTACCCACGAGCAGTACTTC.

The chain carries TRBV9 and TRBJ2-1; D might be TRBD1 (5 bases). Germline V lookup: CDR1 SGDLS, CDR2 YYNGEE. The CDR3 has 17 amino acids. V was cut by 0 bases and J by 7 bases, with 20 bases left in between. The CDR3 nucleotides read TGTGCCAGCAGCGTAGTTCCCTGGGGCGGAGCTGGGAATGAGCAGTTCTTC. Protein product: CASSVVPWGGAGNEQFF.

The chain employs TRBV29-1 and TRBJ1-1; D remains unclear. In germline, CDR1 is SQVTM, CDR2 ANQGSEA. The CDR3 is 13 residues long. Trimming took off 7 bases at V and 0 bases at J, with 12 bases between the two ends. The CDR3 DNA follows: TGCAGCGGTTCCCACGGGGTGAACACTGAAGCTTTCTTT. Encoded protein: CSGSHGVNTEAFF.

CDR3 coding DNA: TGTGCCAGCAGTTTAGGACGGAGGTACCAAGAGACCCAGTACTTC. Translated: CASSLGRRYQETQYF. The V and J genes are TRBV27 and TRBJ2-5; D is possibly TRBD2 (5 bases). V gave up 2 bases and J gave up 0 bases, with 10 bases separating them. The germline CDR1 and CDR2 sequences are MNHEY and SMNVEV (reference sequence). CDR3 length equals 15 residues.

V and J are TRBV5-1 and TRBJ2-7; TRBD2 might be the D (5 bases). Trimming shortened V by 0 bases and J by 3 bases, and 13 bases separated the two germline ends. Germline V gives CDR1 SGHRS, CDR2 YFSETQ. CDR3 length: 15 residues. CDR3: CASSLAHPGSYEQYF. The DNA for the CDR3 is TGCGCCAGCAGCTTGGCCCACCCGGGGAGCTACGAGCAGTACTTC.

V usage is TRBV30 and J usage is TRBJ2-7; TRBD1 agrees at 7 bases. The CDR3 loop spans 12 amino acids. The germline V gene has CDR1 GTSNPN and CDR2 SVGIG (reference sequence). The junction had 4 bases not matched to a gene; V was cut back by 2 bases and J by 6 bases. This CDR3 is CAWSQRTGEQYF. The CDR3 bases are TGTGCCTGGAGTCAAAGGACAGGCGAGCAGTACTTC.

CDR3 in DNA: TGCGCCAGCAGCATAAACCGACAGGGGTCCTATGGCTACACCTTC. It is translated as CASSINRQGSYGYTF. The gene calls are TRBV5-1 and TRBJ1-2; 8 bases line up with TRBD1. From germline, CDR1 is SGHRS and CDR2 YFSETQ. This CDR3 spans 15 amino acids. The V segment lost 4 bases and the J segment 4 bases; nucleotides outside the gene matches: 9. Full variable domain (remainder filled in from reference TRBV5-1 and TRBJ1-2): KAGVTQTPRYLIKTRGQQVTLSCSPISGHRSVSWYQQTPGQGLQFLFEYFSETQRNKGNFPGRFSGRQFSNSRSEMNVSTLELGDSALYLCASSINRQGSYGYTFGSGTRLTVV.

The chain links TRBV10-3 to TRBJ2-2; TRBD1 agrees at 8 bases. V shed 5 bases, J shed 4 bases, and the junction held 6 bases outside the gene matches. The CDR3 has 15 residues. In germline, CDR1 is ENHRY, CDR2 SYGVKD. In nucleotides, the CDR3 is TGTGCCATCAGTCCCAGGACAGGGATCACCGGGGAGCTGTTTTTT. Amino acids: CAISPRTGITGELFF.

This sequence joins TRBV19 and TRBJ2-7; D might be TRBD1 (6 bases). Per the germline V gene, CDR1 is LNHDA and CDR2 is SQIVND (reference sequence). Trimming removed 6 bases from V and 6 bases from J, with 12 bases in between. The length of the CDR3 is 12 residues. CDR3 nucleotide sequence: TGTGCCAGTAGCCCAGGGGTCCGCGAGCAGTACTTC. Its translation is CASSPGVREQYF. Based on the CDR3 plus reference TRBV19 and TRBJ2-7, the full variable domain is DGGITQSPKYLFRKEGQNVTLSCEQNLNHDAMYWYRQDPGQGLRLIYYSQIVNDFQKGDIAEGYSVSREKKESFPLTVTSAQKNPTAFYLCASSPGVREQYFGPGTRLTVT.

This clone has a single count. This chain uses TRBV21-1 with TRBJ2-2; the table's D call, TRBD2, has no DNA check behind it. TRBV21-1 corresponds to a pseudogene. The CDR3 runs 16 residues. The CDR3 spells CASKQGRSGKTGELFF. The CDR3, as DNA: TGTGCCAGCAAACAAGGACGTAGCGGGAAAACCGGGGAGCTGTTTTTT.

This chain uses TRBV5-8 with TRBJ2-3, with TRBD2 as a possible D gene (6 bases). The CDR3 length is 17 residues. V gave up 0 bases and J gave up 0 bases, with 14 bases separating them. CDR1 and CDR2 (germline): SGHTS, YDEGEE. The CDR3 protein is CASSLGRGSTSTDTQYF. CDR3 in DNA: TGTGCCAGCAGCTTGGGGCGGGGCTCTACTAGCACAGATACGCAGTATTTT.

The J gene is TRBJ2-3, the V gene TRBV13, with a tentative D call TRBD2 (5 bases). The V and J ends lost 5 bases and 2 bases respectively, with 14 bases between them. CDR3 length: 15 amino acids. Germline V gene data show CDR1 as PRHDT and CDR2 as FYEKMQ (reference sequence). In nucleotides, the CDR3 is TGTGCCAGCAGCACAGACCGGGGTTACACAGATACGCAGTATTTT. Its protein product is CASSTDRGYTDTQYF.

The chain has TRBV19 and TRBJ2-1, with D possibly matching TRBD1 (5 bases). CDR1 LNHDA and CDR2 SQIVND come from the germline V gene (reference sequence). With 4 bases removed from V and 4 bases from J, the gap between germline ends came to 17 bases. The CDR3 sequence is 16 residues long. Written as DNA, the CDR3 is TGTGCCAGTAGTAAAATAAGAGAGACAGTGTACAATGAGCAGTTCTTC. Translated, it gives CASSKIRETVYNEQFF.

V and J are TRBV6-5 and TRBJ2-7; TRBD1 matches 7 bases. Germline trimming cut 7 bases from V and 1 base from J; bases unmatched to any gene: 4. Germline values: CDR1 MNHEY, CDR2 SVGAGI. This CDR3 contains 13 residues. This chain's CDR3 is CASKAGGSYEQYF. The CDR3 coding sequence is TGTGCCAGCAAGGCAGGGGGATCCTACGAGCAGTACTTC.

CDR3 region: CSVRGGQETQYF. DNA of the CDR3: TGCAGCGTCCGAGGCGGACAGGAGACCCAGTACTTC. The chain carries TRBV29-1 and TRBJ2-5, with D maybe TRBD1 (6 bases). Looked up from germline, CDR1 is SQVTM and CDR2 is ANQGSEA. V lost 6 bases, J lost 5 bases, and 13 bases lay in between. The CDR3 covers 12 residues.

The J gene is TRBJ2-5, the V gene TRBV15; D may be TRBD2 (7 bases). The CDR3 contains 17 residues. Per germline, CDR1 LNHNV and CDR2 YYDKDF (reference sequence). V dropped 5 bases and J dropped 1 base, with 20 bases sitting between them. CDR3 sequence: CATSPEWGGSVQETQYF. The DNA of the CDR3 is TGTGCCACCAGCCCCGAGTGGGGGGGCAGTGTCCAAGAGACCCAGTACTTC.

The chain carries TRBV2 and TRBJ2-2; TRBD2 might be the D (5 bases). Germline V gene data show CDR1 as SNHLY and CDR2 as FYNNEI. The V end was cut by 8 bases, the J end by 4 bases, with 11 bases between. The CDR3 consists of 13 residues. The CDR3 DNA is TGTGCCAGCGGCGTCCGGGGCACCGGGGAGCTGTTTTTT. Its translation is CASGVRGTGELFF.